This T cell receptor beta chain was found in a study of CD8+CD57+ T cells in acquired aplastic anemia. Background on the study: Sorted cells (CD4+ and CD8+) yielded DNA amounts that averaged approximately 3.2 ug. As sequenced from healthy donors, CD4+ cells averaged about 10 million reads. Study findings and constraints: With respect to CD8+ Simpson's diversity, patients and controls did not differ significantly. Sharing between patients and controls was observed for around 27 CD8+ CDR3 sequences.

The study profiled TCR beta VDJ and CDR3 using genomic DNA as template. One entry per CDR3 protein results from TCRdb running MiXCR on the reads. The table lists some 47,000 distinct CDR3 sequences, around 73% of them singletons, with around a third in the top ten. This clonotype has only a few counts. Antigen specificity is unknown. The trim removed 1 base at V and 3 bases at J, leaving 5 bases unmatched. The CDR3 runs to 15 residues. Germline values: CDR1 SGHVS, CDR2 FQNEAQ. The sample comprised sorted CD4+, CD8+, or CD8+CD57+ T cells (not recorded which) from PBMCs. The genes are TRBV7-8 and TRBJ2-7; TRBD2 matches at 8 bases. The clonotype originates from a human donor in good health, serving as a control. CDR3 DNA sequence: TGTGCCAGCAGCTTAGGAGGCGGGGGGTTCTACGAGCAGTACTTC. Residues: CASSLGGGGFYEQYF.